The clone carrying this T cell receptor (beta chain) was counted once. Compared with germline, one end of the junction differs, possibly owing to a read error. The table came from immunoSEQ multiplex PCR; TCRdb's copy has only in-frame clones and leaves some out. The table lists under 150,000 clones, more than 75% of them singletons. The CDR3 totals 14 residues. Germline V gives CDR1 MNHEY, CDR2 SMNVEV (reference sequence). The sample comes from a study of control samples from healthy donors and cancer patients. This clonotype was sampled from a woman aged 70-85 years in good health. The chain links TRBV27 to TRBJ1-6; D gene uncertain. Sequenced material: blood. The CDR3 bases are TGTGCCAGCAGGGTTACAGCCTATAATTCACCCCCCCACTTT. Encoded protein: CASRVTAYNSPPHF.